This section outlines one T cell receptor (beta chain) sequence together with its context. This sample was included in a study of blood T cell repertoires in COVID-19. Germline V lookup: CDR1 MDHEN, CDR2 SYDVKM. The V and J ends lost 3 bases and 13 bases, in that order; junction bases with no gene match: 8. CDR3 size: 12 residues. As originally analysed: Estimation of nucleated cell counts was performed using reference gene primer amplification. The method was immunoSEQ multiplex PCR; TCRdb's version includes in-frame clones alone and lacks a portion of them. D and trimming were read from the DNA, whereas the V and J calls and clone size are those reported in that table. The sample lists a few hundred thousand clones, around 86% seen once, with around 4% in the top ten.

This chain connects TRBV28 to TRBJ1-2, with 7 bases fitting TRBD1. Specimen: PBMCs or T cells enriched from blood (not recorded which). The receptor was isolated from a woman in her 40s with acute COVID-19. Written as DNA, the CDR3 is TGTGCCAGCAGTTTGTCGGAGAAGGGGGCCACCTTC. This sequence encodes CASSLSEKGATF.